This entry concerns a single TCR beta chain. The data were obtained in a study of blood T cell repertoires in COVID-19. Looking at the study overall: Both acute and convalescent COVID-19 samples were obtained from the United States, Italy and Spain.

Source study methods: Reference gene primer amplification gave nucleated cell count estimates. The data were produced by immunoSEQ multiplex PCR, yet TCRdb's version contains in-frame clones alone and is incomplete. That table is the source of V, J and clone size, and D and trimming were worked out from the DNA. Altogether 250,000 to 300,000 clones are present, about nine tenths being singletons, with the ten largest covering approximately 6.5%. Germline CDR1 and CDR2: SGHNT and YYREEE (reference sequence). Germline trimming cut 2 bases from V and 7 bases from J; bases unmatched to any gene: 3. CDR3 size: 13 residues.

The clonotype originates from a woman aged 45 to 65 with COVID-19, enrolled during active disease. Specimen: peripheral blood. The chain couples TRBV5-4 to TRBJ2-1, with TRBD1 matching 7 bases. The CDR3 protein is CASSFGQVNEQFF. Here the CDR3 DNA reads TGTGCCAGCAGCTTCGGACAGGTTAATGAGCAGTTCTTC.